The rows below give T cell receptor beta chains drawn from one sample of a study of blood T cell repertoires in COVID-19. Profiling relied on immunoSEQ multiplex PCR, and the TCRdb table lists in-frame clones only, not all of them. The repertoire includes fewer than 300,000 clones, around 84% of them detected once, and roughly 1.5% sits in the top ten. Sequencing input: peripheral blood. These receptors were taken from a human donor with COVID-19, enrolled during active disease. The donor label of this sample is uncertain. Each CDR3 is given with its conserved first and last residue. D genes are given only for firm matches. Clone size, where shown, is once, few, many, or a class for clones that have expanded.

D	J	size	V	DNA	CDR3
NA	TRBJ2-2	NA	TRBV2	TGTGCCAGCAGCGTTACAACGGGGACCGGGGAGCTGTTTTTT	CASSVTTGTGELFF
NA	TRBJ2-2	NA	TRBV28	TGTGCCAGCAGTTTCCAGGAGAACACCGGGGAGCTGTTTTTT	CASSFQENTGELFF
TRBD2	TRBJ2-3	once	TRBV10-2	TGCGCCAGCAGCCCTGAGCGGGAGGCAGATACGCAGTATTTT	CASSPEREADTQYF
TRBD2	TRBJ2-1	few	TRBV7-2	TGTGCCAGCAGCCCGGCCTCAACTAGCGGGAGGGGGAATGAGCAGTTCTTC	CASSPASTSGRGNEQFF
NA	TRBJ1-3	NA	TRBV27	TGTGCCAGCAGTTTAGCGGGGGTTCCCTCTGGAAACACCATATATTTT	CASSLAGVPSGNTIYF
NA	TRBJ1-2	once	TRBV12-3/TRBV12-4	TGTGCCAGCTCCCCTCTCACCTTC	CASSPLTF
NA	TRBJ1-1	NA	TRBV11-2	TGTGCCAGCAGATTACAGGGATTGAACACTGAAGCTTTCTTT	CASRLQGLNTEAFF
TRBD1	TRBJ2-7	NA	TRBV5-5	TGTGCCAGCAGCGTCACAGGGGCCTCCTACGAGCAGTACTTC	CASSVTGASYEQYF
TRBD1	TRBJ2-3	NA	TRBV29-1	TGCAGCGCCCACCGGGGACAGTCAGATACGCAGTATTTT	CSAHRGQSDTQYF
NA	TRBJ1-6	NA	TRBV30	TGTGCCTGGAGTGGGGGGAGGGTTGGTTCACCCCTCCACTTT	CAWSGGRVGSPLHF
NA	TRBJ1-2	NA	TRBV7-8	TGTGCCAGCAGCCCATACCGATTGTACAGATATGGCTACACCTTC	CASSPYRLYRYGYTF
TRBD2	TRBJ2-1	NA	TRBV6-2/TRBV6-3	TGTGCCAGCAGCCCTCGGGGCGGGAGTCGGGGCAATGAGCAGTTCTTC	CASSPRGGSRGNEQFF
NA	TRBJ2-1	NA	TRBV19	TGTGCCAGTAGGCCGAATTCACAGGGATCTGGGATCTTC	CASRPNSQGSGIF
TRBD1	TRBJ1-4	NA	TRBV4-2	TGTGCCAGCAGCCAAAGGGGCAGGGGGGATGAAAAACTGTTTTTT	CASSQRGRGDEKLFF
NA	TRBJ1-1	once	TRBV3-1/TRBV3-2	TGTGCCAGCAGTGAGGAGAACACTGAAGCTTTCTTT	CASSEENTEAFF
NA	TRBJ2-7	few	TRBV6-5	TGTGCCAGCAGTTTCACTTCCCTGGGGGGCTACGAGCAGTACTTC	CASSFTSLGGYEQYF
TRBD2	TRBJ2-1	NA	TRBV11-3	TGTGCCAGCAGCCTAGCGGGAGGGTACAATGAGCAGTTCTTC	CASSLAGGYNEQFF
NA	TRBJ1-5	NA	TRBV4-3	TGCGCCAGCAGCCAAGGGGGAGCAGGGGGCAATCAGCCCCAGCATTTT	CASSQGGAGGNQPQHF
NA	TRBJ2-7	NA	TRBV7-2	TGTGCCAGCAGCTTAGAAGGGATCCAGCGGTACGAGCAGTACTTC	CASSLEGIQRYEQYF
TRBD1	TRBJ1-3	NA	TRBV9	TGTGCCAGCAGCGTAGCTACGGGACAGGGGGCCGGAAACACCATATATTTT	CASSVATGQGAGNTIYF
NA	TRBJ1-2	NA	TRBV27	TGTGCCAGCACCAAGTTGGGGGGCTATGGCTACACCTTC	CASTKLGGYGYTF
NA	TRBJ1-3	NA	TRBV6-5	TGTGCCAGCAGTACGCCCGCGGGGGGTGGAAACACCATATATTTT	CASSTPAGGGNTIYF
TRBD1	TRBJ2-7	NA	TRBV7-7	TGTGCTAGCAGCTCGGGACAGGGTGGGGAGCAGTACTTC	CASSSGQGGEQYF
NA	TRBJ2-5	NA	TRBV7-9	TGTGCCAGCACCTTACTCGGGCAAGAGACCCAGTACTTC	CASTLLGQETQYF
NA	TRBJ2-7	NA	TRBV29-1	TGCAGCGTCCTCGATTATGGGACGGGGGACTACGAGCAGTACTTC	CSVLDYGTGDYEQYF
TRBD2	TRBJ2-2	NA	TRBV7-7	TGTGCTAGCAGCTTTGATATAGCGGGAGGGCCCGACACCGGGGAGCTGTTTTTT	CASSFDIAGGPDTGELFF
NA	TRBJ2-5	NA	TRBV18	TGTGCCAGCTCAGGGCTCGGAGAGACCCAGTACTTC	CASSGLGETQYF
TRBD2	TRBJ2-1	NA	TRBV4-1	TGCGCCAGCAGCCAACAAGGGACTAGCGGGAGAGTAAGCAATGAGCAGTTCTTC	CASSQQGTSGRVSNEQFF
NA	TRBJ2-3	NA	TRBV30	TGTGCCCAGGGTAGCTCAGGGACAGATACGCAGTATTTT	CAQGSSGTDTQYF
TRBD1	TRBJ1-6	NA	TRBV6-2/TRBV6-3	TGTGCCAGCAGTTACCCGACAGGGGGAGATTCACCCCTCCACTTT	CASSYPTGGDSPLHF
TRBD1	TRBJ1-5	NA	TRBV9	TGTGCCAGCAGCGTAGGGGACAGGGGTGATCAGCCCCAGCATTTT	CASSVGDRGDQPQHF
NA	TRBJ2-7	once	TRBV19	TGTGCCAGTAGTATCGGGACTTGGTCGGGTGAGCAGTACTTC	CASSIGTWSGEQYF
TRBD2	TRBJ2-7	NA	TRBV28	TGTGCCAGCAGCCGGACTAGCGGGAGCTACGAGCAGTACTTC	CASSRTSGSYEQYF
TRBD1	TRBJ1-6	once	TRBV7-9	TGTGCCAGCAGCCTAAGACAGGGGCCGGTGTTATATAATTCACCCCTCCACTTT	CASSLRQGPVLYNSPLHF
TRBD2	TRBJ2-5	NA	TRBV29-1	TGCAGCGTTACTCAAGCGGGAGGGCCGTATGAGACCCAGTACTTC	CSVTQAGGPYETQYF
NA	TRBJ2-1	many	TRBV9	TGTGCCAGCAGCGTAGTAGAGCAAAACAATGAGCAGTTCTTC	CASSVVEQNNEQFF
NA	TRBJ2-5	NA	TRBV28	TGTGCCAGCAGTCGTAGAGAGACCCAGTACTTC	CASSRRETQYF